This is a list of T cell receptor beta chains from one sample in a study of T cells in Graves' hyperthyroidism and ophthalmopathy. MiXCR was run by TCRdb on the multiplex PCR reads, yielding one entry per CDR3 protein. The sample has about 610,000 distinct CDR3 sequences; just over 45% are singletons. Specimen: peripheral blood or thyroid tissue (not recorded which). The receptor source for this set is a woman aged 18-29 years with Graves' hyperthyroidism. CDR3s include the opening cysteine and the closing phenylalanine or tryptophan. Each record gives: V gene, CDR3 length, J gene, CDR3 protein.

TRBV7-2	15	TRBJ2-5	CASSLFRATRETQYF
TRBV5-5	15	TRBJ2-5	CASSVAGLAAETQYF
TRBV5-1	13	TRBJ1-4	CASSLGVNEKLFF
TRBV5-1	13	TRBJ1-4	CASSGGGDEKLFF
TRBV6-6	15	TRBJ1-3	CASSYEHYSGNTIYF
TRBV7-7	13	TRBJ2-2	CASSLGTGGELFF
TRBV20-1	13	TRBJ1-1	CSARKGARTEAFF
TRBV2	14	TRBJ2-7	CASSESGFGYEQYF
TRBV12-3/TRBV12-4	15	TRBJ1-4	CASSSLTGTGEKLFF
TRBV7-2	13	TRBJ2-5	CASSLAPRETQYF
TRBV4-1	14	TRBJ1-2	CASSHSSGAGGYTF
TRBV12-3/TRBV12-4	14	TRBJ1-1	CASSLVGKYTEAFF